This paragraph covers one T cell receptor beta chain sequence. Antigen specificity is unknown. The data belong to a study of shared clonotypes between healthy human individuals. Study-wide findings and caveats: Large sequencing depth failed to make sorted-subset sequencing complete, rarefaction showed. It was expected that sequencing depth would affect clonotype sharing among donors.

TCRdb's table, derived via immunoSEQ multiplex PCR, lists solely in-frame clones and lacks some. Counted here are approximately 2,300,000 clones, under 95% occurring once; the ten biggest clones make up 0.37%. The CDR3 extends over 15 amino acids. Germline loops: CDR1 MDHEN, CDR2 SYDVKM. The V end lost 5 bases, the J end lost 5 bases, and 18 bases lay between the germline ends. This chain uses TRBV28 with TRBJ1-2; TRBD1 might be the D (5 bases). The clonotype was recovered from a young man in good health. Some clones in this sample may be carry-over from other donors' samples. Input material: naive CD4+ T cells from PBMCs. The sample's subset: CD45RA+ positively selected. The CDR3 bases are TGTGCCAGCAGTCCAACCACCTCGGGGCTTTATGGCTACACCTTC. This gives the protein CASSPTTSGLYGYTF.